This TCR beta chain stems from a study of regulatory T cells in long-lasting Graves disease. The wider study: Under 3 months of antithyroid drugs had been taken by newly diagnosed Graves' patients.

Arm-PCR of CDR3 regions with iRepertoire HTBI primers generated TCR beta libraries. A single record per CDR3 protein comes from TCRdb applying MiXCR to the multiplex PCR reads. This table has about 560,000 distinct CDR3 sequences, approximately 16% appearing once. As to time point: newly diagnosed GD, antithyroid drugs for less than 3 months. From PBMCs, RNA was extracted and then used to make the TCR library. Germline CDR1 is DFQATT and CDR2 is SNEGSKA (reference sequence). The CDR3 contains 15 residues. Trimming stripped 2 bases from V and 8 bases from J, with 21 bases between. This clonotype has more than one count but fewer than ten. These data were also reused for a study on T cells in Graves' hyperthyroidism and ophthalmopathy. That paper notes: Diagnoses used clinical symptoms, serum thyroxine and TRAb, thyroid ultrasound and orbital computed tomography. Researchers found most expanded thyroid clonotypes above 0.001 in blood as well.

The origin of this receptor is a man between 18 and 35 years old with Graves disease. The sequencing used peripheral blood mononuclear cells (PBMCs), collected at new diagnosis, from a patient treated with antithyroid drugs. The rearrangement joins TRBV20-1 to TRBJ1-2, with D unresolved. The CDR3 region has the DNA TGCAGTGCTAGACCTACGTCAGGACCGTGGGAGGGCTACACCTTC. Residues: CSARPTSGPWEGYTF.